This entry concerns a single TCR beta chain. The data originate from a study of blood T cell repertoires in COVID-19. Study-level information: Sites across the United States, Italy and Spain contributed samples from acute and convalescent COVID-19. PBMCs, B-cell-depleted T cells, or T cells provided the cDNA or gDNA that made up the material.

Authors' analysis steps: The assay estimated nucleated cells by amplifying reference gene primers. Clones were sequenced by immunoSEQ multiplex PCR, and TCRdb holds only the in-frame ones, with some missing. That table supplies the V and J calls and clone size; D and trimming were determined from the DNA. Found here are tens of thousands of clones, 75% to 90% of them singletons; the top ten hold around a tenth. CDR1 is LGHDT, CDR2 YNNKEL, per germline (reference sequence). The germline V and J ends were trimmed by 3 bases and 7 bases, with 18 bases remaining between them. This CDR3 spans 15 amino acids.

Sample: peripheral blood. The receptor comes from a human donor in a cohort sampled during active COVID-19. The chain recombines TRBV3-1 (or the pseudogene TRBV3-2) with TRBJ2-5; TRBD2 might be the D (5 bases). The CDR3 region is CASSHRTGRAVTQYF. The CDR3 coding sequence is TGTGCCAGCAGCCATAGGACTGGGCGAGCCGTGACCCAGTACTTC.